Below, one TCR beta chain is given with its context. Antigen specificity is unknown. This entry comes from a study of T cell responses to AZD1222 COVID-19 vaccine. General study findings and limits: The CD4 TCRs associated with vaccination extended across spike and predominated at 160-218 and 743-854. Seropositive at baseline were only a handful of AZD1222 recipients.

Clones were read by immunoSEQ multiplex PCR, and TCRdb kept only the in-frame ones, dropping some. The sample yields more than 95,000 clones, 80% to 90% seen once. The V and J ends lost 4 bases and 4 bases, in that order; junction bases with no gene match: 6. This CDR3 contains 15 residues. Germline V CDR1 and CDR2: MNHEY, SVGAGI. V usage is TRBV6-5 and J usage is TRBJ1-5; TRBD1 matches 8 bases. The sequence came from an adult in good health. The sample here was peripheral blood, taken on day 0 of AZD1222 vaccination. The CDR3 DNA is TGTGCCAGCAGTTCCGGAGGACAGGGTAATCAGCCCCAGCATTTT. Translation: CASSSGGQGNQPQHF.